This is a list of T cell receptor beta chains from one sample in a study of blood T cell repertoires in COVID-19. TCRdb's copy holds only in-frame clones and misses some; the assay was immunoSEQ multiplex PCR. Seen here are roughly 100,000 clones, approximately 88% observed once, and the top ten hold approximately 3.4%. The sample was peripheral blood. The receptors come from a woman aged 55-69 years with acute or convalescent COVID-19. Each CDR3 is given with its conserved first and last residue. The D gene is left open where the match is weak. Clone size, where shown, is once, few, many, or a class for clones that have expanded.

TRBJ1-1	NA	NA	TRBV5-1	TGCGCCAGCAGCTTGGCCAGGGCCATGAACACTGAAGCTTTCTTT	CASSLARAMNTEAFF
TRBJ1-4	NA	NA	TRBV28	TGTGCCAGCAGTTTATTGGAGTCGACTAATGAAAAACTGTTTTTT	CASSLLESTNEKLFF
TRBJ2-3	NA	TRBD2	TRBV2	TGTGCCAGCAGTGAACAGGGTAGCGGGAGAGATACGCAGTATTTT	CASSEQGSGRDTQYF
TRBJ2-5	NA	TRBD2	TRBV5-5	TGTGCCAGCAGCTCGTACCTAGCGGGAAGGATAGAGGGAGAGACCCAGTACTTC	CASSSYLAGRIEGETQYF
TRBJ1-6	NA	TRBD1	TRBV7-8	TGTGCCAGCAGCTACGACAGGGGGCTGAATTCACCCCTCCACTTT	CASSYDRGLNSPLHF
TRBJ2-1	few	TRBD2	TRBV30	TGTGCCTGGATGGCGGGAGGAGCCTCCTACAATGAGCAGTTCTTC	CAWMAGGASYNEQFF
TRBJ1-5	NA	NA	TRBV2	TGTGCCAGCAATTGGCAGAATAGCAATCAGCCCCAGCATTTT	CASNWQNSNQPQHF
TRBJ2-1	NA	TRBD2	TRBV29-1	TGCAGCGTCGCGGTTAGCGGGAGGTCTTCGGAGGAGCAGTTCTTC	CSVAVSGRSSEEQFF
TRBJ2-4	NA	TRBD1	TRBV5-1	TGCGCCAGCAGCTCAGGGGGCGCCAAAAACATTCAGTACTTC	CASSSGGAKNIQYF
TRBJ2-2	NA	TRBD1	TRBV3-1/TRBV3-2	TGTGCCAGCAGCCAACGCGGGACAGGCATGTCCGGGGAGCTGTTTTTT	CASSQRGTGMSGELFF
TRBJ2-2	NA	NA	TRBV28	TGTGCCAGCGGGGGACTTGTCCCCGGGGAGCTGTTTTTT	CASGGLVPGELFF
TRBJ1-5	NA	NA	TRBV18	TGTGCCAGCTCACCAGAGAATCAGCCCCAGCATTTT	CASSPENQPQHF
TRBJ2-1	NA	TRBD2	TRBV29-1	TGCAGCGTTGAAGATCGGACTAGCGGGAGGGCCCCGGAGCAGTTCTTC	CSVEDRTSGRAPEQFF
TRBJ1-5	NA	TRBD1	TRBV23-1	TGCGCCAGCAGTCACTGGGACAGGGGGAATCAGCCCCAGCATTTT	CASSHWDRGNQPQHF
TRBJ2-7	few	NA	TRBV10-3	TGTGCCATCAGCCATACGGCGTCCAGGGGGCAGTACTTC	CAISHTASRGQYF
TRBJ2-2	NA	NA	TRBV5-1	TGCGCCAGCAGCTTCAAGGGGGACACCGGGGAGCTGTTTTTT	CASSFKGDTGELFF
TRBJ1-1	NA	TRBD1	TRBV30	TGTGCCTGGAGTGCCGGGACAGCCAACACTGAAGCTTTCTTT	CAWSAGTANTEAFF
TRBJ2-3	NA	TRBD1	TRBV4-1	TGCGCCAGCAGCCAACTAGACAGGGCCAGCACAGATACGCAGTATTTT	CASSQLDRASTDTQYF